Each of the 26 T cell receptor beta chains below was sequenced from the same sample in a study of T cells expressing NK-cell markers. After re-calling the 5' RACE reads, TCRdb lists one entry per CDR3 protein, DNA absent. This sample's table reports fewer than 300,000 distinct CDR3 sequences. Input material: blood T cells: a sorted CD56 or NKG2C T cell subset, CD4+ or CD8+ T cells, or bulk PBMC T cells (not recorded which). The receptor set was obtained from a woman aged 18 to 69 in good health.

This chain uses TRBV27 with TRBJ1-6; TCRdb's D call, TRBD1, is unchecked because there is no DNA. The CDR3 spans 17 residues. From germline, CDR1 is MNHEY and CDR2 SMNVEV (reference sequence). CDR3 in amino acids: CASSLSARVEGDSPLHF.

The chain employs TRBV25-1 and TRBJ1-1; TCRdb returns TRBD1, unconfirmable since there is no DNA. Germline V gene lookup returns CDR1 MGHDK and CDR2 SYGVNS. CDR3 size: 15 residues. CDR3 sequence: CASSRSTQGAPEAFF. Complete variable domain (other parts from reference TRBV25-1 and TRBJ1-1): EADIYQTPRYLVIGTGKKITLECSQTMGHDKMYWYQQDPGMELHLIHYSYGVNSTEKGDLSSESTVSRIRTEHFPLTLESARPSHTSQYLCASSRSTQGAPEAFFGQGTRLTVV.

The chain is built from TRBV20-1 and TRBJ2-1; no DNA is available, so the TRBD2 call from TCRdb remains unchecked. The CDR3 runs 16 residues. Germline V gene sequence: CDR1 DFQATT, CDR2 SNEGSKA (reference sequence). The chain's CDR3 is CSARGATSPSYNEQFF.

The chain uses TRBV12-3 or TRBV12-4 and TRBJ2-2; TCRdb outputs TRBD1, but without DNA this stays unchecked. The CDR3 loop spans 15 amino acids. The CDR3 protein is CASSPGQGSTGELFF.

The rearrangement uses TRBV18 and TRBJ1-5. CDR3 length equals 13 residues. Germline CDR1 KGHSH, CDR2 LQKENI. CDR3 protein: CASSPPERQPQHF.

The chain combines TRBV20-1 with TRBJ2-3; TCRdb returns TRBD2, unconfirmable since there is no DNA. This CDR3 comprises 13 residues. CDR1 and CDR2 from the germline V gene are DFQATT and SNEGSKA (reference sequence). The CDR3 protein is CSAQTSPTDTQYF.

The chain combines TRBV18 with TRBJ2-7; absent DNA, TCRdb's TRBD1 call cannot be checked. This CDR3 is built from 14 residues. Germline loops: CDR1 KGHSH, CDR2 LQKENI. CDR3 protein: CASSPGQALYEQYF.

The chain is built from TRBV4-2 and TRBJ2-5; TCRdb's assignment of TRBD2 cannot be checked, as there is no DNA. This CDR3 comprises 15 residues. Germline V gives CDR1 LGHNA, CDR2 YNFKEQ. CDR3 loop: CASSYLDGREGTQYF.

The chain joins TRBV29-1 to TRBJ2-7; checking the TCRdb D call of TRBD2 is not possible without DNA. CDR3 length: 12 amino acids. Germline CDR1 reads SQVTM; CDR2 reads ANQGSEA. This chain's CDR3 is CSVELAHLEQYF.

V and J are TRBV28 and TRBJ2-1; TCRdb's D call, TRBD1, is unchecked because there is no DNA. Germline-derived CDR1 and CDR2 are MDHEN and SYDVKM. The CDR3 is 11 amino acids. The CDR3 loop reads CASRGGIEQFF.

The chain carries TRBV7-2 and TRBJ1-3; TCRdb's D gene call, TRBD1, goes unchecked for lack of DNA. The CDR3 covers 15 residues. Germline CDR1 and CDR2: SGHTA and FQGNSA. CDR3 sequence: CASRSPGGAGNTIYF. Based on the CDR3 plus reference TRBV7-2 and TRBJ1-3, the full variable domain is GAGVSQSPSNKVTEKGKDVELRCDPISGHTALYWYRQSLGQGLEFLIYFQGNSAPDKSGLPSDRFSAERTGGSVSTLTIQRTQQEDSAVYLCASRSPGGAGNTIYFGEGSWLTVV.

The chain is built from TRBV12-3 or TRBV12-4 and TRBJ2-5; TCRdb reports TRBD2, a call that lacks DNA to check it against. The CDR3 runs 16 residues. The CDR3 loop reads CASSPATSGGSETQYF.

The V gene is TRBV7-9, the J gene TRBJ1-1; TCRdb gives TRBD1 as the D gene, but with no DNA this cannot be confirmed. The CDR3 extends over 12 amino acids. CDR1 SEHNR and CDR2 FQNEAQ come from the germline V gene (reference sequence). CDR3 sequence reads: CASSLGGAEAFF.

The CDR3 sequence: CASSPHPDSSNQPQHF. V and J are TRBV6-2 or TRBV6-3 and TRBJ1-5; the D gene TCRdb calls, TRBD1, cannot be checked with no DNA. The CDR3 consists of 16 residues. Germline loops: CDR1 MNHEY, CDR2 SVGEGT.

This chain uses TRBV18 with TRBJ1-6; TCRdb picks TRBD1, but there is no DNA to check that call. This CDR3 has 15 amino acids. CDR1 and CDR2 from the germline V gene are KGHSH and LQKENI. CDR3 region: CASSFGQGGNSPLHF.

The V and J genes are TRBV19 and TRBJ2-5. The CDR3 runs 13 residues. Germline V gene sequence: CDR1 LNHDA, CDR2 SQIVND (reference sequence). This CDR3 reads CASSIGSAETQYF.

CDR3 sequence: CSAAQGADGYTF. J is TRBJ1-2 and V is TRBV20-1; lacking DNA, the TRBD1 call made by TCRdb goes unchecked. Germline lookup yields CDR1 DFQATT and CDR2 SNEGSKA (reference sequence). The CDR3 spans 12 residues.

This chain links TRBV9 with TRBJ1-1; checking the TCRdb D call of TRBD1 is not possible without DNA. Germline V gives CDR1 SGDLS, CDR2 YYNGEE. CDR3 length: 12 residues. The CDR3 spells CASGQMNTEAFF.

The CDR3 region is CASSPRRQTNTGELFF. The V and J genes are TRBV18 and TRBJ2-2; as DNA is missing, the TRBD1 call by TCRdb cannot be tested. Germline lookup yields CDR1 KGHSH and CDR2 LQKENI. This CDR3 is 16 amino acids long. The full variable domain, completed using reference TRBV18 and TRBJ2-2, is NAGVMQNPRHLVRRRGQEARLRCSPMKGHSHVYWYRQLPEEGLKFMVYLQKENIIDESGMPKERFSAEFPKEGPSILRIQQVVRGDSAAYFCASSPRRQTNTGELFFGEGSRLTVL.

This chain joins TRBV29-1 and TRBJ2-1; with no DNA, the TCRdb D assignment of TRBD2 cannot be verified. The CDR3 contains 14 residues. Germline CDR1 reads SQVTM; CDR2 reads ANQGSEA. CDR3 in amino acids: CSTSSGRWVGEQFF.

The rearrangement joins TRBV20-1 to TRBJ1-3; the TRBD1 assignment by TCRdb is unverifiable without DNA. In germline, CDR1 is DFQATT, CDR2 SNEGSKA (reference sequence). The CDR3 totals 18 residues. The chain's CDR3 is CSASRSFGTGSSGNTIYF.

The V and J genes are TRBV12-3 or TRBV12-4 and TRBJ2-5. The CDR3 is 14 residues long. The CDR3: CASSFGVVQETQYF.

The chain has TRBV7-9 and TRBJ2-1; without DNA, the TCRdb call of TRBD2 cannot be checked. This CDR3 comprises 16 residues. Germline CDR1 and CDR2: SEHNR and FQNEAQ (reference sequence). The CDR3 sequence: CASSPRAPQGRNEQFF.

The chain links TRBV4-1 to TRBJ2-1. This CDR3 contains 15 residues. Germline-derived CDR1 and CDR2 are MGHRA and YSYEKL. The CDR3 protein is CASSQGVEGINEQFF.

The chain employs TRBV24-1 and TRBJ2-1; the D gene TCRdb calls, TRBD2, cannot be checked with no DNA. The CDR3 has 14 residues. Germline CDR1 reads KGHDR; CDR2 reads SFDVKD. CDR3 region: CATSDLDYGNEQFF.

This chain joins TRBV20-1 and TRBJ2-1. The CDR3 has 11 amino acids. Germline values: CDR1 DFQATT, CDR2 SNEGSKA (reference sequence). Here the CDR3 reads CSASTFGEQFF.